What follows is one TCR beta chain and its context. The antigen it recognizes is unknown. Base-call qualities are not available, and no considerably larger clone is one nucleotide away. Each donor gave one peripheral blood draw, about 100 mL on average, collected into heparinised tubes. A BD FACSAria II and a panel including CD45RO, CCR7, CD25, CD127, CD95 and CD27 were used to sort naive, central memory, regulatory and stem cell-like memory CD4+ T cells. Every sorted population had a purity above 95%. PBMCs were separated immediately by Lymphoprep density gradient centrifugation and were stained directly, without being cultured. Samples were stained and sorted in pairs, with one healthy donor and one patient per experiment, so that batch effects were minimized. These data belong to a study of beta chain features in type 1 diabetes (dated by TCRdb to 2016 to 2019). Context from the whole study: Mean age, gender distribution, total cell number and subset yield did not differ between patients and healthy donors. A total of around 110,000,000 sorted cells were examined across all samples, and a strong correlation was observed between cell number per subset and RNA yield. The study compared the TCRB repertoires of sorted circulating CD4+ T cell subsets in recently diagnosed type 1 diabetes patients with those in matched healthy donors. Naive and central memory subsets were obtained from all 30 or so donors, but regulatory and stem cell-like memory subsets were isolated from only 8 patients and roughly 8 healthy donors.

Trimming costs V 3 bases and J 1 base, and their ends lie 10 bases apart. CDR1 and CDR2, per the germline V gene (reference sequence), are SGHAT and FQDESV. The CDR3 runs 14 residues from the cysteine to the phenylalanine. The retained sequence is limited to the CDR3, 42 bases, with the frame set at the first base. The High Capacity cDNA Reverse Transcription Kit was used to reverse transcribe all of the isolated RNA, meaning that expressed TCRB transcripts were what got sequenced. Deep immunoSEQ sequencing was applied to naive, central memory and regulatory T cell samples, giving an average of about 3.7 million total reads per sample. Sorted cells were lysed in RLT buffer, and RNA was extracted using DNase-treated RNeasy Micro or Mini kits according to cell number. To prevent cross-contamination, each cell subset was processed individually, whereas patient and healthy donor samples were processed jointly. The immunoSEQ multiplex PCR was used to amplify TCRB sequences from cDNA, generating 87-bp fragments that spanned the CDR3 region. Sequencing of the amplicons was performed on the Illumina HiSeq platform. Per the authors' processing: PCR bias was computationally corrected using synthetic template baselines, reads within Hamming distance 2 were collapsed, and singletons that could not be merged were discarded. By aligning reads against IMGT, V, D and J genes, CDR3 length, and insertions or deletions at six rearrangement sites were assigned. Within each subset, clonotype counts were normalized to the number of sorted cells before true diversity and Gini coefficients were calculated with the tcR R package. Repertoire sharing was quantified using the overlap coefficient calculated on TCRB nucleotide sequences. As stored in TCRdb, this immuneACCESS dataset retains in-frame rearrangements with V and J assigned. A fraction of the clones does not appear; measured against another copy, unresolved V genes explain less than half of the discrepancy, and the remainder lacks a known reason. V, J and clone size derive from that table, while D and trimming were established from the DNA sequence. The sample table contains 150,000 to 170,000 clones; only one count was recorded for around 8% of them. Of the sample, about 0.6% is held by the ten largest clones.

Summary of the overall study and its limitations: HLA sub-analyses involved small numbers of individuals, so any influence of HLA type on TCRB rearrangement remained unresolved. Shorter templates might be favored by PCR, yet because patient and control samples were amplified and corrected together, any such skew would affect both groups equally. The naive, central memory and regulatory TCRB repertoires appeared to resemble one another more closely among patients than among healthy donors. Because cDNA was sequenced instead of genomic DNA, highly expressing activated cells could be over-represented, though the groups showed no difference in activation or CD3 levels. A moderate but significant shortening of TCRB CDR3 length was observed in type 1 diabetes patients in all four CD4+ subsets. At VDJ recombination sites, type 1 diabetes patients had fewer insertions and more deleted nucleotides, which implies abnormalities in thymic rearrangement.

Recombination joined TRBV11-1 with TRBJ2-7; the D segment could be TRBD1, given 6 matching bases. The specimen was central memory CD4+ T cells from blood. This TCR derives from a young man in good health. The CDR3 loop reads CASSFGRGSYEQYF. The DNA is TGTGCCAGCAGCTTCGGCAGGGGATCCTACGAGCAGTACTTC.